This T cell receptor beta chain appears in the sequencing data of a study of T cells in Graves' hyperthyroidism and ophthalmopathy. TCR beta CDR3 region amplification was performed from RNA transcripts. A first-round RT-PCR of the TCR CDR3 used the HTBI primer set. MiXCR, run by TCRdb on the multiplex PCR reads, gives a single entry per CDR3 protein. The data contain about 350,000 distinct CDR3 sequences, approximately 18% of them seen just once; the ten biggest clones take up roughly 15%. The germline CDR1 and CDR2 sequences are MDHEN and SYDVKM. The V end was cut by 3 bases, the J end by 2 bases, with 14 bases between. CDR3 size: 15 residues. This clonotype has at least ten counts.

The TCR originated in a woman aged 40 to 50 with Graves' ophthalmopathy. The chain joins TRBV28 to TRBJ2-7; D gene uncertain. Sequenced sample: blood. The CDR3 nucleotides read TGTGCCAGCAGTTTCCGGGCGGTTCCCCCCTACGAGCAGTACTTC. Translated: CASSFRAVPPYEQYF.